These 22 T cell receptor beta chains were sequenced from one sample in a study of T-cell memory formation after mild COVID-19. TCRdb analysed the 5' RACE reads with MiXCR anew, one entry per CDR3 protein. This sample has over 300,000 distinct CDR3 sequences, with 20% to 25% found just once. Sequenced: PBMCs or a T cell subset sorted from them (not recorded which). The receptor set was obtained from a man between 18 and 29 years old who had mild COVID-19 (a few samples of this study predate the infection). Cell type and time point are not known.

This clonotype has more than one count but fewer than ten. The chain combines TRBV28 with TRBJ1-2; a weak D match, TRBD1 (5 bases). In germline, CDR1 is MDHEN, CDR2 SYDVKM. V was pared by 7 bases and J by 4 bases, with 7 bases between. The CDR3 runs 11 residues. CDR3 sequence: CASTGTYGYTF. For the CDR3, the DNA is TGTGCCAGCACGGGGACCTATGGCTACACCTTC.

V usage is TRBV27 and J usage is TRBJ2-5, with 14 bases aligning to TRBD2. Germline CDR1 and CDR2: MNHEY and SMNVEV (reference sequence). V shed 5 bases, J shed 1 base, and the junction held 6 bases outside the gene matches. This CDR3 region has 17 residues. DNA of the CDR3: TGTGCCAGCAGTAAAAGGACTAGCGGGGGGCCCCAAGAGACCCAGTACTTC. Amino acids: CASSKRTSGGPQETQYF.

The chain links TRBV15 to TRBJ2-1, with 8 bases lining up with TRBD2. CDR1 and CDR2 from the germline V gene are LNHNV and YYDKDF (reference sequence). J gave up 7 bases and V 0 bases, and 8 bases lay outside the gene matches. CDR3 size: 16 residues. The CDR3 DNA is TGTGCCACCAGCAGAGATAGAGCGGGGGCCCTAAATGAGCAGTTCTTC. It is translated as CATSRDRAGALNEQFF.

The rearrangement links TRBV5-1 to TRBJ2-6; no definite D call. Germline V gene data show CDR1 as SGHRS and CDR2 as YFSETQ. V shed 4 bases and J shed 0 bases, with 14 bases lying between them. The CDR3 is made up of 17 amino acids. The CDR3 is CASSPDARISGANVLTF. CDR3 bases: TGCGCCAGCAGCCCGGACGCACGGATCTCTGGGGCCAACGTCCTGACTTTC.

This clonotype has a count of ten or more. CDR3 region: CASSFRGGSSTDTQYF. The CDR3 DNA is TGTGCCAGCAGCTTCAGAGGGGGTTCTAGCACAGATACGCAGTATTTT. J is TRBJ2-3 and V is TRBV9, with D possibly being TRBD1 (6 bases). The V gene's germline CDR1 is SGDLS and CDR2 YYNGEE. CDR3 size: 16 residues. Trimming pared 4 bases from V and 0 bases from J, leaving 15 bases between.

This clonotype was seen a few times. The V gene is TRBV2, the J gene TRBJ1-1; D ambiguous. Trimming stripped 7 bases from V and 0 bases from J, with 12 bases between. Germline assignment: CDR1 SNHLY and CDR2 FYNNEI. This CDR3 contains 14 residues. The CDR3 loop is CASNRGNLNTEAFF. CDR3 bases: TGTGCCAGCAATCGAGGGAACCTGAACACTGAAGCTTTCTTT.

This clonotype has only a few counts. This chain joins TRBV7-2 and TRBJ2-2; 8 bases map to TRBD2. V was clipped by 1 base and J by 5 bases; unmatched bases: 12. The CDR3 runs to 18 residues. CDR1 is SGHTA and CDR2 is FQGNSA in the germline V gene. CDR3 nucleotide sequence: TGTGCCAGCAGCTTAGGGAGTAGCGGGGTCGAACGTACCGGGGAGCTGTTTTTT. Residues: CASSLGSSGVERTGELFF.

The chain employs TRBV18 and TRBJ1-6; D is unclear. Between the trimmed V and J ends, which lost 1 base and 6 bases, there was a span of 10 bases. The CDR3 contains 15 residues. Germline loops: CDR1 KGHSH, CDR2 LQKENI. DNA for the CDR3: TGTGCCAGCTCACCACTCGCGGATCGTAATTCACCCCTCCACTTT. It is translated as CASSPLADRNSPLHF.

This clonotype was seen a handful of times. The chain combines TRBV28 with TRBJ1-2, with 9 bases that match TRBD1. Trimming at V came to 8 bases and at J to 4 bases, leaving 11 bases not matched to a gene. Per the germline V gene, CDR1 is MDHEN and CDR2 is SYDVKM. This CDR3 comprises 15 residues. CDR3 coding DNA: TGTGCCAGCCAACCGCCGGGACAGGGATTCTATGGCTACACCTTC. Residues: CASQPPGQGFYGYTF.

The chain has TRBV20-1 and TRBJ2-1; 8 nucleotides line up with TRBD2. The CDR3 is made up of 13 amino acids. Per germline, CDR1 DFQATT and CDR2 SNEGSKA (reference sequence). V lost 6 bases and J lost 7; bases outside the gene matches: 8. The CDR3 loop is CSATGGPTNEQFF. The CDR3 coding sequence is TGCAGTGCAACGGGGGGGCCGACTAATGAGCAGTTCTTC.

Only a few counts were recorded for this clonotype. The chain has TRBV4-2 and TRBJ1-4; TRBD1 matches at 9 bases. Germline values: CDR1 LGHNA, CDR2 YNFKEQ. This CDR3 is built from 14 residues. V shed 3 bases and J 6 bases; nucleotides not matched to a gene: 2. CDR3 coding DNA: TGTGCCAGCAGCCAGGGACAGGGAGATGAAAAACTGTTTTTT. Amino acid sequence: CASSQGQGDEKLFF.

This clonotype has just a few counts. CDR3 sequence reads: CASSRDRGTEAFF. The CDR3 DNA is TGCGCCAGCAGCAGGGACAGGGGCACTGAAGCTTTCTTT. The chain couples TRBV5-1 to TRBJ1-1; TRBD1 aligns across 10 bases. The CDR3 covers 13 residues. CDR1 and CDR2 (germline): SGHRS, YFSETQ. The V gene end was trimmed by 4 bases and the J gene end by 4 bases; junction bases not matched to a gene: 1. The full variable domain, with the rest looked up from reference TRBV5-1 and TRBJ1-1, is KAGVTQTPRYLIKTRGQQVTLSCSPISGHRSVSWYQQTPGQGLQFLFEYFSETQRNKGNFPGRFSGRQFSNSRSEMNVSTLELGDSALYLCASSRDRGTEAFFGQGTRLTVV.

The chain couples TRBV29-1 to TRBJ2-5; D unresolved. The germline V gene has CDR1 SQVTM and CDR2 ANQGSEA. Trimming pared 3 bases from V and 3 bases from J, leaving 11 bases between. The CDR3 has 13 amino acids. CDR3: CSVEGRREETQYF. The DNA of the CDR3 is TGCAGCGTTGAGGGCAGGAGAGAAGAGACCCAGTACTTC.

Many counts were recorded for this clonotype. The V and J genes are TRBV11-2 and TRBJ2-7; a weak D match, TRBD2 (5 bases). Germline-derived CDR1 and CDR2 are SGHAT and FQNNGV. V was trimmed by 3 bases and J by 10 bases, leaving 22 bases between them. This CDR3 spans 15 amino acids. The CDR3 region is CASSFRGGMIFQQYF. The CDR3, as DNA: TGTGCCAGCAGCTTTCGCGGAGGCATGATTTTTCAACAGTACTTC. The whole variable domain, remainder taken from reference TRBV11-2 and TRBJ2-7, is EAGVAQSPRYKIIEKRQSVAFWCNPISGHATLYWYQQILGQGPKLLIQFQNNGVVDDSQLPKDRFSAERLKGVDSTLKIQPAKLEDSAVYLCASSFRGGMIFQQYFGPGTRLTVT.

This clonotype was picked up a small number of times. This chain uses TRBV27 with TRBJ2-7; D gene uncertain. V was pared by 3 bases and J by 3 bases, with 15 bases between. CDR1 MNHEY and CDR2 SMNVEV come from the germline V gene (reference sequence). CDR3 length: 15 residues. The CDR3 spells CASSFSAGALYEQYV. The CDR3 DNA reads TGTGCCAGCAGTTTCTCGGCCGGCGCTCTCTACGAGCAGTACGTC.

This clonotype was found a few times. V usage is TRBV20-1 and J usage is TRBJ2-5, with D tentatively TRBD1 or TRBD2 (6 bases each). Looked up from germline, CDR1 is DFQATT and CDR2 is SNEGSKA (reference sequence). Deletions cut 7 bases from V and 7 bases from J, with 19 bases between. CDR3 length: 13 amino acids. The CDR3 spells CSGGAGGTRTQYF. CDR3 DNA sequence: TGCAGTGGGGGGGCTGGGGGCACGAGGACCCAGTACTTC.

The chain combines TRBV5-1 with TRBJ1-1; D not resolved. The CDR3 length is 15 residues. The V gene's germline CDR1 is SGHRS and CDR2 YFSETQ. The germline V and J ends were trimmed by 6 bases and 0 bases, with 15 bases remaining between them. In nucleotides, the CDR3 is TGCGCCAGCATAAAAGGCAATTCCATGAACACTGAAGCTTTCTTT. Translated: CASIKGNSMNTEAFF.

This clonotype has more than one count but fewer than ten. The genes are TRBV29-1 and TRBJ2-3, with 9 bases lining up with TRBD2. Germline CDR1 is SQVTM and CDR2 is ANQGSEA. The CDR3 runs to 14 residues. Losses at the gene ends were 7 bases for V and 1 base for J; bases not matched to a gene: 6. The CDR3 DNA follows: TGCAGCGAACGGCTAGCGGGACGCACAGATACGCAGTATTTT. This translates into CSERLAGRTDTQYF.

The J gene is TRBJ1-1, the V gene TRBV5-1; no clear D. The CDR3 consists of 14 residues. The germline V gene encodes CDR1 SGHRS and CDR2 YFSETQ. V was cut by 4 bases and J by 6 bases, with 16 bases left in between. CDR3 nucleotide sequence: TGCGCCAGCAGCGGTACGGGGTCCAATGCTGAAGCTTTCTTT. As protein: CASSGTGSNAEAFF.

There are a few counts of this clonotype. V usage is TRBV27 and J usage is TRBJ2-5; 7 nucleotides agree with TRBD2. The CDR3 has 15 amino acids. After removal of 0 bases from V and 4 bases from J, the junction contained 5 bases not matched to a gene. Germline assignment: CDR1 MNHEY and CDR2 SMNVEV (reference sequence). The CDR3: CASSLSRGEGETQYF. Here the CDR3 DNA reads TGTGCCAGCAGTTTATCCCGGGGGGAGGGAGAGACCCAGTACTTC.

This clonotype was detected a few times. This chain links TRBV2 with TRBJ1-5; the D gene is possibly TRBD1 (6 bases). Trimming cost V 8 bases and J 6 bases, with 14 bases left between them. This CDR3 contains 13 residues. Germline assignment: CDR1 SNHLY and CDR2 FYNNEI. The CDR3 nucleotides are TGTGCCAGCCTCAACAGGGAGGGTCAGCCCCAGCATTTT. Protein: CASLNREGQPQHF. The complete variable domain, with remaining parts taken from reference TRBV2 and TRBJ1-5, reads EPEVTQTPSHQVTQMGQEVILRCVPISNHLYFYWYRQILGQKVEFLVSFYNNEISEKSEIFDDQFSVERPDGSNFTLKIRSTKLEDSAMYFCASLNREGQPQHFGDGTRLSIL.

This clonotype has only a few counts. CDR3 loop: CSVPDRGSSYNEQFF. In nucleotides, the CDR3 is TGCAGCGTACCCGACAGGGGCAGCTCCTACAATGAGCAGTTCTTC. The chain employs TRBV29-1 and TRBJ2-1; 8 positions agree with TRBD1. Germline V gene data show CDR1 as SQVTM and CDR2 as ANQGSEA. This CDR3 is built from 15 residues. The ends lost 6 bases at V and 0 bases at J; junction bases unmatched: 7.